This passage covers 19 T cell receptor beta chains from one sample sequenced in a study of blood T cells in healthy people across ages. Through a sample-barcoded 5' primer and a J-beta primer mix, a second PCR was run for roughly 6 to 12 cycles. TCRdb redid the calling of the 5' RACE reads with MiXCR, one entry per CDR3 protein. The table includes some 730,000 distinct CDR3 sequences, about 24% detected once. The sequencing input was blood. These receptors came from a man in his 70s in good health.

The rearrangement joins TRBV6-5 to TRBJ1-2; possibly TRBD1 for D (5 bases). Trimming took off 6 bases at V and 4 bases at J, with 15 bases between the two ends. There are 14 residues in the CDR3. Germline V gene data show CDR1 as MNHEY and CDR2 as SVGAGI. The CDR3, as DNA: TGTGCCAGCAGAATGGCTGGGACTTTCTATGGCTACACCTTC. It is translated as CASRMAGTFYGYTF.

This clonotype was seen only a few times. The V and J genes are TRBV9 and TRBJ2-3; 8 bases line up with TRBD2. V lost 6 bases to trimming and J lost 7 bases; unmatched junction nucleotides: 10. The CDR3 length is 14 residues. In germline, CDR1 is SGDLS, CDR2 YYNGEE. This CDR3 reads CASTKGLGGNTQYF. In DNA, the CDR3 is TGTGCCAGCACCAAGGGACTAGGAGGCAATACGCAGTATTTT. Full variable domain (outside the CDR3, taken from reference TRBV9 and TRBJ2-3): DSGVTQTPKHLITATGQRVTLRCSPRSGDLSVYWYQQSLDQGLQFLIQYYNGEERAKGNILERFSAQQFPDLHSELNLSSLELGDSALYFCASTKGLGGNTQYFGPGTRLTVL.

The genes are TRBV18 and TRBJ1-1; 7 nucleotides match TRBD1. The CDR3 is 14 residues long. J gave up 5 bases and V 3 bases, and 6 bases lay outside the gene matches. Germline V gene data show CDR1 as KGHSH and CDR2 as LQKENI. In DNA form, the CDR3 reads TGTGCCAGCTCACCCCAGGGGGATAATACTGAAGCTTTCTTT. Its translation is CASSPQGDNTEAFF.

The table lists this clonotype with many counts. The chain carries TRBV20-1 and TRBJ2-5, with D hard to call. Per germline, CDR1 DFQATT and CDR2 SNEGSKA (reference sequence). The CDR3 sequence is 11 residues long. Trimming took off 3 bases at V and 3 bases at J, with 5 bases between the two ends. The CDR3 reads CSASREETQYF. For the CDR3, the DNA is TGCAGTGCTAGTCGGGAAGAGACCCAGTACTTC.

This clonotype was detected only a few times. The chain links TRBV28 to TRBJ1-4; no clear D. The CDR3 is made up of 14 amino acids. Looked up from germline, CDR1 is MDHEN and CDR2 is SYDVKM. V lost 7 bases and J lost 10, with 19 bases in between. The CDR3 sequence: CASTRTEGWGKLFF. The CDR3 coding sequence is TGTGCCAGCACCCGGACGGAAGGTTGGGGAAAACTGTTTTTT.

Only a few counts were recorded for this clonotype. The gene calls are TRBV9 and TRBJ1-4; 8 bases map to TRBD1. CDR1 and CDR2 (germline): SGDLS, YYNGEE. The CDR3 is made up of 15 amino acids. Trimming at V came to 4 bases and at J to 7 bases, leaving 9 bases not matched to a gene. In DNA form, the CDR3 reads TGTGCCAGCAGCCCCGACGGACAGGGTTTTGAAAAACTGTTTTTT. It codes for CASSPDGQGFEKLFF.

The chain links TRBV29-1 to TRBJ2-3; 11 bases match TRBD1. V dropped 4 bases and J dropped 2; count of bases not matched to a gene: 2. The CDR3 totals 14 residues. Per the germline V gene, CDR1 is SQVTM and CDR2 is ANQGSEA. CDR3 nucleotides: TGCAGCGTTGGGACAGGGGGCAACACAGATACGCAGTATTTT. Translated, it gives CSVGTGGNTDTQYF.

This clonotype was detected a few times. V is TRBV20-1 and J is TRBJ2-7; D might be TRBD1 or TRBD2, each matching 5 bases. The DNA end lines up better with TRBJ2-5; the J call may be wrong. Germline values: CDR1 DFQATT, CDR2 SNEGSKA (reference sequence). The CDR3 contains 13 residues. CDR3 in DNA: TGCAGTGACAACTCCCGGGGCGAAGAGACCCAGTACTTC. It yields the protein CSDNSRGEETQYF.

This chain joins TRBV12-3 or TRBV12-4 and TRBJ2-3; D not certain. V was cut by 5 bases and J by 0 bases, with 9 bases left in between. This CDR3 contains 14 residues. The CDR3 nucleotides read TGTGCCAGCAGTGCCGCCTCTAGCACAGATACGCAGTATTTT. Its protein product is CASSAASSTDTQYF.

This clonotype was picked up a small number of times. This chain connects TRBV2 to TRBJ2-7; the D gene is possibly TRBD2 (5 bases). CDR3 length: 13 residues. V was clipped by 9 bases and J by 3 bases, with 15 bases between them. Germline V lookup: CDR1 SNHLY, CDR2 FYNNEI. CDR3: CARRGMAIYEQYF. The DNA of the CDR3 is TGTGCCAGAAGAGGGATGGCGATCTACGAGCAGTACTTC.

The CDR3 loop is CATSDPGTGYETQYF. Written as DNA, the CDR3 is TGTGCCACCAGTGACCCAGGGACAGGTTACGAGACCCAGTACTTC. The chain links TRBV24-1 to TRBJ2-1; 8 bases align to TRBD1. The DNA end is more similar to TRBJ2-5, so the J call may be wrong. This CDR3 has 15 residues. Germline V gene data show CDR1 as KGHDR and CDR2 as SFDVKD.

The J gene is TRBJ2-3, the V gene TRBV5-1; tentatively, D is TRBD2 (6 bases). V lost 2 bases to trimming and J lost 2 bases, with 12 bases between them. The CDR3 has 15 amino acids. Germline V gives CDR1 SGHRS, CDR2 YFSETQ. The CDR3 nucleotides read TGCGCCAGCAGCTTTACTAGCCTCCCCACAGATACGCAGTATTTT. As protein: CASSFTSLPTDTQYF.

The J gene is TRBJ2-3, the V gene TRBV20-1; 7 bases map to TRBD2. The CDR3 consists of 15 residues. Germline CDR1 DFQATT, CDR2 SNEGSKA (reference sequence). V was clipped by 5 bases and J by 4 bases; unmatched bases: 12. The CDR3 protein is CSAEPTGGGPDTQYF. The DNA for the CDR3 is TGCAGTGCTGAACCCACTGGCGGGGGACCAGATACGCAGTATTTT.

This chain connects TRBV20-1 to TRBJ1-5; D is undetermined. Germline V gene sequence: CDR1 DFQATT, CDR2 SNEGSKA (reference sequence). The V end was cut by 6 bases, the J end by 1 base, with 16 bases between. CDR3 length: 15 residues. CDR3 sequence (DNA): TGCAGTGCCAGGACGTTAGGAGGGAGCAATCAGCCCCAGCATTTT. Translating it yields CSARTLGGSNQPQHF.

This clonotype was detected only a few times. This chain connects TRBV7-9 to TRBJ1-4; perhaps TRBD1 as D (6 bases). The germline V gene has CDR1 SEHNR and CDR2 FQNEAQ (reference sequence). V was pared by 5 bases and J by 5 bases, with 12 bases between. There are 14 residues in the CDR3. The chain's CDR3 is CASSAGTNNEKLFF. The CDR3 DNA reads TGTGCCAGCAGCGCCGGGACAAACAATGAAAAACTGTTTTTT.

This clonotype was counted a few times. The V and J genes are TRBV7-9 and TRBJ1-2; 7 bases are shared with TRBD1. V lost 5 bases to trimming and J lost 12 bases; unmatched junction nucleotides: 9. The germline gives CDR1 SEHNR, CDR2 FQNEAQ (reference sequence). This CDR3 is built from 12 residues. The CDR3 here is CASSGDSAGDTF. CDR3 bases: TGTGCCAGCAGCGGGGACAGCGCCGGGGACACCTTC.

This clonotype has a single count. At one end the junction does not follow the germline gene, possibly because of a read error. The genes are TRBV4-1 and TRBJ2-3; D is undetermined. This CDR3 has 14 residues. Germline V gene data show CDR1 as MGHRA and CDR2 as YSYEKL. CDR3 loop: CASSQDQWQETQYF. CDR3 bases: TGCGCCAGCAGCCAAGATCAGTGGCAAGAGACCCAGTACTTT.

This clonotype was seen a few times. For the CDR3, the DNA is TGTGCCAGCAGCGACGGGACAGGGGTTTTGGCTTTCTTT. This sequence encodes CASSDGTGVLAFF. The chain carries TRBV9 and TRBJ1-1, with TRBD1 identical over 10 bases. Germline lookup yields CDR1 SGDLS and CDR2 YYNGEE. Trimming cost V 3 bases and J 11 bases; bases outside gene matches: 7. The CDR3 sequence is 13 residues long.

In its sample, this clonotype was seen a few times. The chain uses TRBV6-6 and TRBJ1-5, with 9 bases fitting TRBD1. The germline V gene has CDR1 MNHNY and CDR2 SVGAGI (reference sequence). J gave up 3 bases and V 4 bases, and 1 base lay outside the gene matches. The CDR3 covers 14 residues. CDR3 in amino acids: CASSLQGANQPQHF. The CDR3 nucleotides read TGTGCCAGCAGTTTACAGGGGGCCAATCAGCCCCAGCATTTT.